This TCR beta chain came from a study of blood T cell repertoires in COVID-19. There are 14 residues in the CDR3. Looked up from germline, CDR1 is KGHDR and CDR2 is SFDVKD. V gave up 4 bases and J gave up 8 bases; unmatched junction bases: 9. Enrollees, about 18 to 89 years old, lived in 24 US areas. This clone occurred once. The data were produced by immunoSEQ multiplex PCR, yet TCRdb's version contains in-frame clones alone and is incomplete. The profile shows 300,000 to 400,000 clones, 70% to 90% of them singletons. The sequenced sample was PBMCs or T cells enriched from blood (not recorded which). This TCR was recovered from a woman aged 30 to 39 with acute COVID-19. The V and J genes are TRBV24-1 and TRBJ1-2; 7 positions match TRBD1. DNA of the CDR3: TGTGCCACCAGTGACAACACAGGGGTAGGGGGCTACACCTTC. Translation gives CATSDNTGVGGYTF.